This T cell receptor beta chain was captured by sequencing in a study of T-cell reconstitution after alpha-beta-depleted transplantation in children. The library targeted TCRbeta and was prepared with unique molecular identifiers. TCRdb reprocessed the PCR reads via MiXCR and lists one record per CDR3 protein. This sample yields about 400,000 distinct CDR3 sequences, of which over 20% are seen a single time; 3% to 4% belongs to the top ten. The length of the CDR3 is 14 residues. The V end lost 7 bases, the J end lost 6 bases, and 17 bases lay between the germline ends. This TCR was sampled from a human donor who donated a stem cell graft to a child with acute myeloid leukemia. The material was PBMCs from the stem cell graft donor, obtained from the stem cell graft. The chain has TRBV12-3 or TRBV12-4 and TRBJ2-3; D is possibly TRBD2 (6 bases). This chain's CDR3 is CASTSLGGVDTQYF. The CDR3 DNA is TGTGCCAGCACCTCCTTGGGGGGAGTGGATACGCAGTATTTT.